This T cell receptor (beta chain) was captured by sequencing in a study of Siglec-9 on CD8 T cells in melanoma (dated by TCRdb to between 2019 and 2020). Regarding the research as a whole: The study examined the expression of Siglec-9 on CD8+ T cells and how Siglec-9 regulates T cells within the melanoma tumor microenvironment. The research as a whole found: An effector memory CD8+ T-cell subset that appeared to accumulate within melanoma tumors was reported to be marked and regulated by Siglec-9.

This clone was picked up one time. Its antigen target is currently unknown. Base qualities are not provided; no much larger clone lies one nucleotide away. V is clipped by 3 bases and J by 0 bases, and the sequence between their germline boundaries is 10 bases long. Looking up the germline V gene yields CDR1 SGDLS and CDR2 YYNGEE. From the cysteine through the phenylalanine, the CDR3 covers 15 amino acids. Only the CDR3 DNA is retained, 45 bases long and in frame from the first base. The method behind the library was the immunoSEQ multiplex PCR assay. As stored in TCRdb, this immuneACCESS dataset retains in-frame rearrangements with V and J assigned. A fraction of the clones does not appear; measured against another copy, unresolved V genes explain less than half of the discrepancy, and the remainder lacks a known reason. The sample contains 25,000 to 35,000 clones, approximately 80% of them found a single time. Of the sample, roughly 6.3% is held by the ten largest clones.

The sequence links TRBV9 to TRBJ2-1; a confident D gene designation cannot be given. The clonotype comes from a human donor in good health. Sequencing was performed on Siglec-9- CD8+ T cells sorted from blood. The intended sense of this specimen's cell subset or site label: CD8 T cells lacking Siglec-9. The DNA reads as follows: TGTGCCAGCAGCGCCGACCTAAGCTCCTACAATGAGCAGTTCTTC. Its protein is CASSADLSSYNEQFF.